The 4 T cell receptor beta chains below come from one sample, sequenced in a study of cytomegalovirus exposure and HLA in healthy donors. Both 60 Vbeta primers and 13 Jbeta primers went into the PCR. The repertoire was sequenced with immunoSEQ multiplex PCR; TCRdb's copy has only in-frame clones and lacks some. The sample consists of over 120,000 clones, about 80% of them appearing once. The specimen was PBMCs. The receptors shown here come from a man aged 25 to 45 in good health and CMV-seropositive.

The V call is TRBV7-9, the J call TRBJ2-7; 11 nucleotides line up with TRBD2. V dropped 5 bases and J dropped 6; count of bases not matched to a gene: 9. Germline V gene data show CDR1 as SEHNR and CDR2 as FQNEAQ (reference sequence). The CDR3 consists of 15 residues. This CDR3 is CASSPTSGKGGEQYF. The CDR3 DNA reads as TGTGCCAGCAGCCCGACTAGCGGGAAAGGGGGCGAGCAGTACTTC.

The chain is built from TRBV6-5 and TRBJ2-7, with 7 bases lining up with TRBD2. The CDR3 runs 14 residues. Trimming cost V 7 bases and J 2 bases; bases outside gene matches: 8. Germline CDR1 and CDR2: MNHEY and SVGAGI. The CDR3 protein is CASTSPGLTYEQYF. As DNA, the CDR3 is TGTGCCAGCACCTCGCCGGGACTAACCTACGAGCAGTACTTC.

The chain has TRBV29-1 and TRBJ1-2; 7 nucleotides align to TRBD1. Looked up from germline, CDR1 is SQVTM and CDR2 is ANQGSEA. V dropped 5 bases and J dropped 0; count of bases not matched to a gene: 9. This CDR3 comprises 15 residues. The CDR3 here is CSVSQGMVSNYGYTF. The CDR3 nucleotides read TGCAGCGTTTCACAGGGGATGGTGTCTAACTATGGCTACACCTTC.

The chain is built from TRBV7-9 and TRBJ1-2, with TRBD1 as a possible D gene (6 bases). Germline assignment: CDR1 SEHNR and CDR2 FQNEAQ (reference sequence). The CDR3 sequence is 16 residues long. Trimming cost V 0 bases and J 0 bases, with 11 bases left between them. This CDR3 reads CASSLAGGHSNYGYTF. The CDR3 DNA sequence: TGTGCCAGCAGCTTAGCAGGGGGACACTCTAACTATGGCTACACCTTC.